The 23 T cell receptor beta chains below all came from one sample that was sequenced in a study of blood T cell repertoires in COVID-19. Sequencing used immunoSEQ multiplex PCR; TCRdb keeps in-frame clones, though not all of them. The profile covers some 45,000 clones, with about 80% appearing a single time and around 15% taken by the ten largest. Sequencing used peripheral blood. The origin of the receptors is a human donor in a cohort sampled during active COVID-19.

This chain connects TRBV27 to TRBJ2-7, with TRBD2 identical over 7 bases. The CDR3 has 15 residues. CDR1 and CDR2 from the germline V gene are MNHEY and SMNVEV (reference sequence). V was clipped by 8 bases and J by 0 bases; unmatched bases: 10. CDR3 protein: CASRSRPSGSYEQYF. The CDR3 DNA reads TGTGCCAGCCGATCAAGACCTAGCGGCTCCTACGAGCAGTACTTC.

CDR3 in DNA: TGTGCCAGCAGCCAAGGCCGAGGGACTAGCGCGTACAATGAGCAGTTCTTC. Amino acid sequence: CASSQGRGTSAYNEQFF. The gene calls are TRBV14 and TRBJ2-1; 10 nucleotides match TRBD2. The J segment lost 4 bases and the V segment lost 1 base, leaving 7 bases of the junction unmatched. This CDR3 spans 17 amino acids. CDR1 and CDR2 from the germline V gene are SGHDN and FVKESK.

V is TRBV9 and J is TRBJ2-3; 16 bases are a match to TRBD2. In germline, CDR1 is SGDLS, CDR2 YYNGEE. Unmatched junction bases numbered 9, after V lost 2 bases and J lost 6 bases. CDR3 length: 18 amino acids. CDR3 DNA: TGTGCCAGCAGCGTCGGGACTAGCGGGAGGGCCGATAGGGATACGCAGTATTTT. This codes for CASSVGTSGRADRDTQYF.

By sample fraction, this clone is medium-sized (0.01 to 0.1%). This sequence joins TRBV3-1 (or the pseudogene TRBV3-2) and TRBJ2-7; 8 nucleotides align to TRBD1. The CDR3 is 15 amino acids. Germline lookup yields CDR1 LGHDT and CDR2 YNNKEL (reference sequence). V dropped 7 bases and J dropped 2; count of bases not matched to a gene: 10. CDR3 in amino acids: CASTGGPPIPYEQYF. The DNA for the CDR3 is TGTGCCAGCACAGGGGGCCCACCGATTCCCTACGAGCAGTACTTC.

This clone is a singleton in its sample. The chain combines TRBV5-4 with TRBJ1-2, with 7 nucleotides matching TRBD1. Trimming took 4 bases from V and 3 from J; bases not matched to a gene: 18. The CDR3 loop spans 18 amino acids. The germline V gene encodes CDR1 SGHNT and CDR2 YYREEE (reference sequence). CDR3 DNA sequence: TGTGCCAGCAGCCGCCAGCCCGGTCGACAGGGAAACGACTATGGCTACACCTTC. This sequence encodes CASSRQPGRQGNDYGYTF.

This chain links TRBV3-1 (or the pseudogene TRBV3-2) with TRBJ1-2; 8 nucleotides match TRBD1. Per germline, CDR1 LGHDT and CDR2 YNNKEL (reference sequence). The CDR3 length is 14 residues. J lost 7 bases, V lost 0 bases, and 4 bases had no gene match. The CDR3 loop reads CASSQERTGFGYTF. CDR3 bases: TGTGCCAGCAGCCAAGAGCGGACAGGGTTTGGCTACACCTTC.

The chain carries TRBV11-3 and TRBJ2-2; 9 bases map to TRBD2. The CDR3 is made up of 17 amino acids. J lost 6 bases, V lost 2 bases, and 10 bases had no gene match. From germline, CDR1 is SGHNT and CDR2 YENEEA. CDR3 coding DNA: TGTGCCAGCAGCTTATATTCTAGCGGGAAATATGCCGGGGAGCTGTTTTTT. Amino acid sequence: CASSLYSSGKYAGELFF.

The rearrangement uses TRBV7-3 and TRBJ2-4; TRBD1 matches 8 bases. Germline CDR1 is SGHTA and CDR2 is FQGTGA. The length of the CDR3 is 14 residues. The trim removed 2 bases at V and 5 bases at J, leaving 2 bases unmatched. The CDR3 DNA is TGTGCCAGCAGCTTAGCAGGGGGCGAAAACATTCAGTACTTC. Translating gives CASSLAGGENIQYF.

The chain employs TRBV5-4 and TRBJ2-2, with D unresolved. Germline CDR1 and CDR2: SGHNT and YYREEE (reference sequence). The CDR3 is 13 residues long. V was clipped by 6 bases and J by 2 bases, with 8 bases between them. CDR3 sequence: CASKPKNTGELFF. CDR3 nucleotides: TGTGCCAGCAAGCCGAAAAACACCGGGGAGCTGTTTTTT.

This chain's CDR3 is CASSPWTSGRGEETQYF. The CDR3 nucleotides read TGTGCCAGCAGCCCCTGGACTAGCGGAAGGGGGGAAGAGACCCAGTACTTC. The chain recombines TRBV7-9 with TRBJ2-5, with TRBD2 identical over 10 bases. The trim removed 5 bases at V and 3 bases at J, leaving 12 bases unmatched. Per germline, CDR1 SEHNR and CDR2 FQNEAQ (reference sequence). The CDR3 extends over 17 amino acids.

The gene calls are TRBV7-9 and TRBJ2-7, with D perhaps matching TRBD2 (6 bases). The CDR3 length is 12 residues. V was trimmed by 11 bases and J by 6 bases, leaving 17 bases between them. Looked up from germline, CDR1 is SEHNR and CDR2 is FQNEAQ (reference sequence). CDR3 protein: CAGREAAGEQYF. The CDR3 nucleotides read TGTGCCGGACGTGAAGCAGCGGGCGAGCAGTACTTC.

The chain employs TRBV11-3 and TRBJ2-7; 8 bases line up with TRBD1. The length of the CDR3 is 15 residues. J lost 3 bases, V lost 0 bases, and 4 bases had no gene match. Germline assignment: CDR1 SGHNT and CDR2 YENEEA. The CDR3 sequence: CASSLEAGTGYEQYF. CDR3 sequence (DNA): TGTGCCAGCAGCTTAGAGGCCGGGACAGGCTACGAGCAGTACTTC. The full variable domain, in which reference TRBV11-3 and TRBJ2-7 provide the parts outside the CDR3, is EAGVVQSPRYKIIEKKQPVAFWCNPISGHNTLYWYLQNLGQGPELLIRYENEEAVDDSQLPKDRFSAERLKGVDSTLKIQPAELGDSAVYLCASSLEAGTGYEQYFGPGTRLTVT.

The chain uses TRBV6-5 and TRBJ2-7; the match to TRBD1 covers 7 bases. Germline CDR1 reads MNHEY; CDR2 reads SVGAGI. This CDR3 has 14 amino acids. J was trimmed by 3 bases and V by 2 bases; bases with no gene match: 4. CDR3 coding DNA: TGTGCCAGCAGTTACGAGGCAGGGGGCTACGAGCAGTACTTC. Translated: CASSYEAGGYEQYF.

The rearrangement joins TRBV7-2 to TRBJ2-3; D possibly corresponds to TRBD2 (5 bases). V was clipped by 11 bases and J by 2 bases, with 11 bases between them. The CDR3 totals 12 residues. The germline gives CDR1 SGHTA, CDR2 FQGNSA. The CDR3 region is CAGGGFTDTQYF. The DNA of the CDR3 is TGTGCCGGTGGCGGGTTCACAGATACGCAGTATTTT.

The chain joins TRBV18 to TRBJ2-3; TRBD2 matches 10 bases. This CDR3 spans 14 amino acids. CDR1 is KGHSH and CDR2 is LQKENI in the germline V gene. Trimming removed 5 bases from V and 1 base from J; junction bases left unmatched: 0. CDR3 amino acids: CASSTSGGTDTQYF. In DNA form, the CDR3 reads TGTGCCAGCTCAACTAGCGGGGGCACAGATACGCAGTATTTT.

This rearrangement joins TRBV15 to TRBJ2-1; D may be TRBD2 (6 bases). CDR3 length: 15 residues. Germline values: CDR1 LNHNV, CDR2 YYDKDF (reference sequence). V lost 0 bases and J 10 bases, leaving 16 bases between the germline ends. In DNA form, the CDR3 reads TGTGCCACCAGCAGAGATTCTGCCGGGGGTGGAGAGCAGTTCTTC. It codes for CATSRDSAGGGEQFF.

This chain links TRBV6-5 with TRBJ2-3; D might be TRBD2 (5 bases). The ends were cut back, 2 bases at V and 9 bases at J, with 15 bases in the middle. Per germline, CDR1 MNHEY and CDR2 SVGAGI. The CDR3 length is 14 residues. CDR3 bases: TGTGCCAGCAGTTACCCGGGGTGGAAGGGAACGCAGTATTTT. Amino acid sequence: CASSYPGWKGTQYF.

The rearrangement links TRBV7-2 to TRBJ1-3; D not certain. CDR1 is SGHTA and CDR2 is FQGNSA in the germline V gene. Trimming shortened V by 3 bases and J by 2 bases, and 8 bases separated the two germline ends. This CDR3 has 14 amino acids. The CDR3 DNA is TGTGCCAGCAGCTTTTCGGGTACTGGAAACACCATATATTTT. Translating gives CASSFSGTGNTIYF. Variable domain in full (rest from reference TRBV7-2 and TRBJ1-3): GAGVSQSPSNKVTEKGKDVELRCDPISGHTALYWYRQSLGQGLEFLIYFQGNSAPDKSGLPSDRFSAERTGGSVSTLTIQRTQQEDSAVYLCASSFSGTGNTIYFGEGSWLTVV.

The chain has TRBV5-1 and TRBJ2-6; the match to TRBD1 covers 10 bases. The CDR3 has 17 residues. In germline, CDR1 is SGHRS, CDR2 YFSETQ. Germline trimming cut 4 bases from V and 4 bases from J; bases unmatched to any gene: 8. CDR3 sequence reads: CASSLGTGATGANVLTF. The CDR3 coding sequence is TGCGCCAGCAGCCTCGGGACAGGGGCTACGGGGGCCAACGTCCTGACTTTC.

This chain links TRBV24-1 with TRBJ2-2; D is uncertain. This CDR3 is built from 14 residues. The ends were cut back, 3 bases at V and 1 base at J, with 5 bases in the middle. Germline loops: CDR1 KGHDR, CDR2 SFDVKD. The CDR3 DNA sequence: TGTGCCACCAGTGATAGAGGGAACACCGGGGAGCTGTTTTTT. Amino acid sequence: CATSDRGNTGELFF.

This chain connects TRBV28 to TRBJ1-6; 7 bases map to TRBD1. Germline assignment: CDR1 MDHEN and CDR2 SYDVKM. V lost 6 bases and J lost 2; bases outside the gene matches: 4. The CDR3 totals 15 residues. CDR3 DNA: TGTGCCAGCAGGCTCGACAGGGCCTATAATTCACCCCTCCACTTT. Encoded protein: CASRLDRAYNSPLHF. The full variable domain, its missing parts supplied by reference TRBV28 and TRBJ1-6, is DVKVTQSSRYLVKRTGEKVFLECVQDMDHENMFWYRQDPGLGLRLIYFSYDVKMKEKGDIPEGYSVSREKKERFSLILESASTNQTSMYLCASRLDRAYNSPLHFGNGTRLTVT.

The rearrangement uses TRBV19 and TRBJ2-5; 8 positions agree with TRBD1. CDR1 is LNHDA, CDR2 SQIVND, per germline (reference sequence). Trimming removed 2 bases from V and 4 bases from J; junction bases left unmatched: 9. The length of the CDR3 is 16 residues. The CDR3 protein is CASSIFGRGRGETQYF. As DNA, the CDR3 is TGTGCCAGTAGTATATTTGGCAGGGGGCGAGGAGAGACCCAGTACTTC.

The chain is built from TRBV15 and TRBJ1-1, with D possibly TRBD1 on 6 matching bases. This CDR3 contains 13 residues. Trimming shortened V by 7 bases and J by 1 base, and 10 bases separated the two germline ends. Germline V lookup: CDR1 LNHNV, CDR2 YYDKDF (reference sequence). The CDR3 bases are TGTGCCACCACACAGGGAAGGAACACTGAAGCTTTCTTT. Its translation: CATTQGRNTEAFF.